This TCR beta chain was observed in a study of beta chain features in type 1 diabetes. The authors reverse transcribed all of the isolated RNA, so sequencing captured expressed TCRB transcripts. The data were produced by immunoSEQ multiplex PCR, yet TCRdb's version contains in-frame clones alone and is incomplete. The repertoire holds around 130,000 clones, with roughly 15% as singletons. In regard to this clone: No antigen is known for it.

With 6 bases removed from V and 5 bases from J, the gap between germline ends came to 16 bases. There are 14 residues in the CDR3. Germline V gene lookup returns CDR1 MDHEN and CDR2 SYDVKM. Findings and caveats of the study: A moderate, significant TCRB CDR3 shortening appeared in type 1 diabetes across four CD4+ subsets.

The sequenced sample was central memory CD4+ T cells from blood. The source is a man aged 30-40 years with type 1 diabetes. The chain couples TRBV28 to TRBJ2-5, with a possible D match to TRBD2 (6 bases). The CDR3 sequence: CASRPGTRRETQYF. The CDR3 DNA is TGTGCCAGCAGACCCGGGACTCGCCGGGAGACCCAGTACTTC.